This T cell receptor beta chain was sequenced in a study of T-cell memory formation after mild COVID-19. Study-wide results and caveats: Mainly in CM and EM were contracting CD4+ clones; CD8+ were in EMRA.

Trimming shortened V by 5 bases and J by 11 bases, and 18 bases separated the two germline ends. The CDR3 runs 13 residues. From germline, CDR1 is SGHNT and CDR2 YYREEE (reference sequence). MiXCR, run by TCRdb on the 5' RACE reads, gives a single entry per CDR3 protein. The sample holds a few hundred thousand distinct CDR3 sequences, about 17% seen once. This clonotype was counted a few times. The antigen is undetermined. The sequence derives from a young man who had mild COVID-19 (a few samples of this study predate the infection). Cell type and time point are not known. This rearrangement joins TRBV5-4 to TRBJ2-3, with D perhaps TRBD2 (6 bases). The source material was PBMCs or a T cell subset sorted from them (not recorded which). The CDR3 spells CASSPPKGRRQYF. In DNA, the CDR3 is TGTGCCAGCAGTCCGCCTAAGGGGAGGAGGCAGTATTTT.